Here is one T cell receptor (beta chain) with its context. The authors ran a second PCR of about 6 to 11 cycles using a sample-barcoded 5' primer and a J-beta primer mix. TCRdb reprocessed the 5' RACE reads via MiXCR and lists one record per CDR3 protein. The table has 600,000 or so distinct CDR3 sequences, around 31% seen once. This sample was included in a study of blood T cells in healthy people across ages. Germline V gene lookup returns CDR1 SGHTA and CDR2 FQGNSA. The CDR3 spans 14 residues. V lost 1 base to trimming and J lost 4 bases, with 10 bases between them. Input material: blood. J is TRBJ1-1 and V is TRBV7-2; no definite D call. The source of this sequence is a woman older than 75 in good health. The CDR3 coding sequence is TGTGCCAGCAGCTTAGGCCTGGGTACCACTGAAGCTTTCTTT. Translated: CASSLGLGTTEAFF. Based on the CDR3 plus reference TRBV7-2 and TRBJ1-1, the full variable domain is GAGVSQSPSNKVTEKGKDVELRCDPISGHTALYWYRQSLGQGLEFLIYFQGNSAPDKSGLPSDRFSAERTGGSVSTLTIQRTQQEDSAVYLCASSLGLGTTEAFFGQGTRLTVV.